This is a list of T cell receptor beta chains from one sample in a study of response to subunit inactivated influenza vaccine. Using its own MiXCR run on the RT-PCR reads, TCRdb lists one record per CDR3 protein. The sample yields about 160,000 distinct CDR3 sequences, about a tenth seen once. The starting material was non-naive T cells sorted from PBMCs, obtained more than 35 days after vaccination. These receptors were obtained from a man aged 50-60 years who received an inactivated influenza vaccine. The CDR3 runs from the conserved cysteine through the conserved F or W. A D gene is named only where the DNA matches it firmly.

TRBV6-2/TRBV6-3	-	CASSYSGRGGFMTEAFF
TRBV12-3/TRBV12-4	-	CASSLVFASNTGELFF
TRBV7-2	TRBD1	CASSLTGGRQPQHF
TRBV20-1	-	CSARIDKGEQYF
TRBV4-3	-	CASSQGGDTDTQYF
TRBV6-2/TRBV6-3	TRBD2	CASSRSGGVYNEQFF
TRBV20-1	-	CSARPGARTEAFF
TRBV7-2	-	CASSFWGENEQFF
TRBV20-1	TRBD1	CSARGVEQGARDQPQHF
TRBV5-1	TRBD1	CASSPGTAQETQYF
TRBV28	-	CASRLRTRSYEQYF
TRBV20-1	-	CSARGMTEMNTEAFF
TRBV6-2/TRBV6-3	-	CATRTIRDTFF
TRBV28	-	CASSLNERGPQHF
TRBV7-2	-	CASSYQSGNTGELFF
TRBV27	-	CASSLLLGPYSGELFF
TRBV7-9	TRBD1	CASTDGQGPSGNTIYF
TRBV4-2	-	CASSQEEGVQYF
TRBV12-3/TRBV12-4	-	CASSLGGSLEAFF
TRBV7-9	-	CASSLEGSNSPLHF
TRBV28	-	CASSRGGGNSYEQYF
TRBV5-5	-	CASSSQSTGAFF
TRBV20-1	-	CSARRGARADTQYF
TRBV7-2	-	CASSLGLRALQEQYF
TRBV29-1	-	CSVAPTGDTYEQYF
TRBV3-1	-	CASSHIYRDTEAFF
TRBV3-1	TRBD1	CASSPGQGGVTQYF
TRBV6-1	-	CASSEVPATNEKLFF
TRBV12-3/TRBV12-4	-	CASSPEFSEQYF